This T cell receptor (beta chain) was recovered during a study of T cells in Graves' hyperthyroidism and ophthalmopathy. Pregnant or lactating patients were excluded, as were those with uncontrolled infection or other autoimmune disease. Amplified regions were TCR beta CDR3 sequences from RNA transcripts. When the TCR CDR3 underwent first-round RT-PCR, the HTBI primer set was used. Using its own MiXCR run on the multiplex PCR reads, TCRdb lists one record per CDR3 protein. The sample includes fewer than 300,000 distinct CDR3 sequences, 13% to 15% of them seen just once. The sample holds a few counts of this clonotype. Germline is not matched at one junction end, which may reflect a read error. Sample: blood. The clonotype was recovered from a woman aged 50 to 65 with Graves' hyperthyroidism that later progressed to Graves' ophthalmopathy.

CDR3 residues: CVSSLRGTPAHNEQFF. The CDR3 bases are TGTGTCAGCAGCCTCCGGGGTACACCTGCCCACAATGAGCAGTTCTTC. The chain uses TRBV28 and TRBJ2-1; possibly TRBD2 for D (5 bases). CDR3 size: 16 residues. Germline V gene data show CDR1 as MDHEN and CDR2 as SYDVKM. The whole variable domain, remainder taken from reference TRBV28 and TRBJ2-1, is DVKVTQSSRYLVKRTGEKVFLECVQDMDHENMFWYRQDPGLGLRLIYFSYDVKMKEKGDIPEGYSVSREKKERFSLILESASTNQTSMYLCVSSLRGTPAHNEQFFGPGTRLTVL.